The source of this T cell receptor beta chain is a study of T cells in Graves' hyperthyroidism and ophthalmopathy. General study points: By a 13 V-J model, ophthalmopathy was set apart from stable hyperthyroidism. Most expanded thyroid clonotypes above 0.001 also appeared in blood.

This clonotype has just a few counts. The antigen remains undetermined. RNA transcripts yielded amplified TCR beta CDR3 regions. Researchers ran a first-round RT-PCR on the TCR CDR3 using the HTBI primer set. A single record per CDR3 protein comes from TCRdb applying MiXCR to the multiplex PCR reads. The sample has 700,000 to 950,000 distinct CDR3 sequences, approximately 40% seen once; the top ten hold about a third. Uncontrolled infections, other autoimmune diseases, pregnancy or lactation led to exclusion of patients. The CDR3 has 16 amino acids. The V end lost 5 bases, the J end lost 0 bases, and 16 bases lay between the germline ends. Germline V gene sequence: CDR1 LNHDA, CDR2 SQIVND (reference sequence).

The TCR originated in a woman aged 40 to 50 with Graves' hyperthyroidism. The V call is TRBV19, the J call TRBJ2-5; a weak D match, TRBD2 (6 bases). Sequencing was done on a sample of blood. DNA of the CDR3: TGTGCCAGTAGTTCCTGGGACTCAACCTACCAAGAGACCCAGTACTTC. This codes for CASSSWDSTYQETQYF. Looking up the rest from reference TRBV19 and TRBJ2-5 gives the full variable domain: DGGITQSPKYLFRKEGQNVTLSCEQNLNHDAMYWYRQDPGQGLRLIYYSQIVNDFQKGDIAEGYSVSREKKESFPLTVTSAQKNPTAFYLCASSSWDSTYQETQYFGPGTRLLVL.